The sequence of this T cell receptor (beta chain) was determined in a study of T cells in Graves' hyperthyroidism and ophthalmopathy. PBMCs were derived from about 10 ml fresh peripheral blood. Germline assignment: CDR1 DFQATT and CDR2 SNEGSKA (reference sequence). Trimming took off 0 bases at V and 5 bases at J, with 14 bases between the two ends. The CDR3 extends over 14 amino acids. From RNA transcripts, TCR beta CDR3 regions were amplified. First-round RT-PCR with HTBI primers amplified the TCR CDR3 region. TCRdb independently ran MiXCR on the multiplex PCR reads; one entry per CDR3 protein. The sample yields fewer than 550,000 distinct CDR3 sequences, about 15% seen once.

Specimen: blood. The receptor was derived from a woman under 30 with Graves' hyperthyroidism. This chain joins TRBV20-1 and TRBJ2-7, with D possibly being TRBD2 (5 bases). CDR3 sequence: CSARDRGKWDEQYF. In nucleotides, the CDR3 is TGCAGTGCTAGAGATCGAGGGAAATGGGACGAGCAGTACTTC.